What follows are 24 T cell receptor beta chains derived from one specimen sequenced in a study of regulatory T cells in long-lasting Graves disease (TCRdb year 2021). The time point label here, explained by the study, means: newly diagnosed GD, antithyroid drugs for less than 3 months. For both TCR sequencing and RNA sequencing, RNA was extracted from PBMCs in TRIzol. The library was produced with multiplex PCR. The data were produced on an Illumina HiSeq 4000. CDR3 regions were amplified by Arm-PCR with iRepertoire HTBI primers to construct TCR beta libraries. Clones were called with MiXCR by TCRdb after fastp trimmed the public reads at Q25, and only in-frame beta chains were retained. Rows matching on CDR3 protein sequence are summarized as one entry with the most common DNA and genes. This sample has 300,000 to 450,000 distinct CDR3 sequences in its table, and around a sixth of those were observed once. Of the sample, about 24% is held by the ten largest clones.

This material consisted of peripheral blood mononuclear cells (PBMCs), taken at new diagnosis, from a patient treated with antithyroid drugs. These receptors all stem from a female donor with Graves disease.

Ten or more counts support this clonotype. The rearrangement links TRBV3-1 to TRBJ1-2; D uncertain. The germline V and J ends were trimmed by 1 base and 7 bases, with 13 bases remaining between them. The CDR3 totals 14 residues. Germline CDR1 reads LGHDT; CDR2 reads YNNKEL (reference sequence). This CDR3 is CASSQGLRSFGYTF. CDR3 sequence (DNA): TGTGCCAGCAGCCAAGGGCTCAGGTCTTTTGGCTACACCTTC.

There are many counts of this clonotype. The rearrangement uses TRBV12-3 or TRBV12-4 and TRBJ2-4, with D perhaps given as TRBD1 or TRBD2 (6 bases each). Trimming pared 2 bases from V and 0 bases from J, leaving 14 bases between. The CDR3 covers 17 residues. CDR3: CASSLRLGGLAKNIQYF. CDR3 DNA sequence: TGTGCCAGCAGTTTACGATTAGGGGGGCTAGCCAAAAACATTCAGTACTTC.

The rearrangement links TRBV19 to TRBJ2-7, with 13 nucleotides matching TRBD2. Germline V lookup: CDR1 LNHDA, CDR2 SQIVND (reference sequence). The J segment lost 3 bases and the V segment lost 2 bases, leaving 10 bases of the junction unmatched. CDR3 size: 18 residues. The CDR3 coding sequence is TGTGCCAGTAGTATACTCTTCGGACTAGCGGGAGACGGCTACGAGCAGTACTTC. Protein product: CASSILFGLAGDGYEQYF.

CDR3 nucleotides: TGTGCCAGCAGTCACTACAGAGACGGCCGGAGAGGCTACACCTTC. This encodes CASSHYRDGRRGYTF. The V gene is TRBV6-5, the J gene TRBJ1-2; the D is unclear. With 5 bases removed from V and 8 bases from J, the gap between germline ends came to 21 bases. The CDR3 is 15 amino acids. CDR1 and CDR2 from the germline V gene are MNHEY and SVGAGI.

The sample holds many counts of this clonotype. The chain has TRBV10-3 and TRBJ1-4, with D tentatively TRBD1 (6 bases). The CDR3 has 15 residues. The germline V gene has CDR1 ENHRY and CDR2 SYGVKD. V was trimmed by 0 bases and J by 10 bases, leaving 15 bases between them. In nucleotides, the CDR3 is TGTGCCATCAGTGAGTCGGTAGCAGGGGATTCAAAACTGTTTTTT. Its translation is CAISESVAGDSKLFF.

This clonotype has ten or more counts. The chain recombines TRBV5-1 with TRBJ2-3; D remains ambiguous. This CDR3 is 12 amino acids long. Deletions cut 2 bases from V and 10 bases from J, with 11 bases between. Germline V gene sequence: CDR1 SGHRS, CDR2 YFSETQ. As DNA, the CDR3 is TGCGCCAGCAGCTTTGGCGAAAGGGCGCAGTATTTT. Its translation: CASSFGERAQYF.

This clonotype was seen at least ten times. The chain links TRBV19 to TRBJ1-1; unclear D gene. CDR3 length equals 15 residues. Looked up from germline, CDR1 is LNHDA and CDR2 is SQIVND (reference sequence). V gave up 1 base and J gave up 3 bases, with 12 bases separating them. The CDR3 DNA sequence: TGTGCCAGTAGTATAGGGTCCGGTCGGGACACTGAAGCTTTCTTT. Its protein product is CASSIGSGRDTEAFF.

The chain links TRBV6-2 or TRBV6-3 to TRBJ1-5; D unclear. V lost 2 bases and J lost 4, with 6 bases in between. The CDR3 has 13 residues. CDR1 is MNHEY, CDR2 SVGEGT, per germline. The CDR3 region is CASSYGQNQPQHF. The CDR3 nucleotides read TGTGCCAGCAGTTACGGTCAAAATCAGCCCCAGCATTTT.

This clonotype was observed at least ten times. The chain carries TRBV6-1 and TRBJ1-5; 10 positions agree with TRBD1. Germline V gives CDR1 MNHNS, CDR2 SASEGT. The ends lost 4 bases at V and 7 bases at J; junction bases unmatched: 4. The CDR3 extends over 14 amino acids. For the CDR3, the DNA is TGTGCCAGCAGTGTCGGACAGGGGGGGCAGCCCCAGCATTTT. It yields the protein CASSVGQGGQPQHF.

This clonotype was seen more than once but under ten times. The V and J genes are TRBV6-1 and TRBJ1-2; no firm D call. The CDR3 runs 13 residues. The germline V gene has CDR1 MNHNS and CDR2 SASEGT. Trimming pared 4 bases from V and 5 bases from J, leaving 11 bases between. In nucleotides, the CDR3 is TGTGCCAGCAGTGCGACCGACGGTTATGGCTACACCTTC. Translated: CASSATDGYGYTF.

There are many counts of this clonotype. The chain links TRBV2 to TRBJ1-1; D may be TRBD1 (5 bases). Trimming shortened V by 4 bases and J by 6 bases, and 15 bases separated the two germline ends. The CDR3 covers 14 residues. CDR1 and CDR2 (germline): SNHLY, FYNNEI. CDR3 region: CASSGFGGLAEAFF. DNA of the CDR3: TGTGCCAGCAGTGGATTCGGGGGGTTGGCTGAAGCTTTCTTT.

This clonotype was observed a few times. The chain employs TRBV6-1 and TRBJ2-1; D is possibly TRBD2 (5 bases). The CDR3 extends over 13 amino acids. The V gene's germline CDR1 is MNHNS and CDR2 SASEGT. Between the trimmed V and J ends, which lost 8 bases and 2 bases, there was a span of 10 bases. The CDR3 sequence: CASGRDAYNEQFF. DNA of the CDR3: TGTGCCAGCGGGAGAGACGCCTACAATGAGCAGTTCTTC.

This clonotype was seen at least ten times. The chain carries TRBV5-1 and TRBJ2-1; D call uncertain. The CDR3 runs to 14 residues. Per the germline V gene, CDR1 is SGHRS and CDR2 is YFSETQ. With 0 bases removed from V and 4 bases from J, the gap between germline ends came to 8 bases. CDR3 coding DNA: TGCGCCAGCAGCTTGGGCATTGGGTACAATGAGCAGTTCTTC. This codes for CASSLGIGYNEQFF.

This clonotype was observed many times. The chain is built from TRBV30 and TRBJ2-7; D gene ambiguous. Germline CDR1 GTSNPN, CDR2 SVGIG (reference sequence). V lost 7 bases and J lost 0, with 16 bases in between. This CDR3 has 14 amino acids. Here the CDR3 reads CASQAGSNSYEQYF. In nucleotides, the CDR3 is TGTGCCTCTCAGGCCGGGTCCAACTCCTACGAGCAGTACTTC.

This chain uses TRBV20-1 with TRBJ2-1; 11 bases agree with TRBD2. Germline trimming cut 6 bases from V and 8 bases from J; bases unmatched to any gene: 12. Germline V gives CDR1 DFQATT, CDR2 SNEGSKA (reference sequence). This CDR3 comprises 15 residues. Written as DNA, the CDR3 is TGCAGTGCGGCGGGACTAGCGGTGGGGGGGCATGAGCAGTTCTTC. It is translated as CSAAGLAVGGHEQFF.

This clonotype was counted at least ten times. This chain joins TRBV12-3 or TRBV12-4 and TRBJ2-4, with D hard to call. V lost 0 bases to trimming and J lost 2 bases, with 5 bases between them. The CDR3 consists of 14 residues. Here the CDR3 DNA reads TGTGCCAGCAGTTTAGCATCGACCAAAAACATTCAGTACTTC. As protein: CASSLASTKNIQYF.

This rearrangement joins TRBV10-3 to TRBJ1-5, with D unresolved. This CDR3 is 14 amino acids long. Germline-derived CDR1 and CDR2 are ENHRY and SYGVKD. Trimming left V 0 bases short and J 7 bases short, with 10 bases between. CDR3 sequence reads: CAISESDNRQPQHF. The CDR3 DNA sequence: TGTGCCATCAGTGAGTCGGATAATAGGCAGCCCCAGCATTTT.

This clonotype was counted at least ten times. V usage is TRBV3-1 and J usage is TRBJ1-6; possible D gene TRBD1, 6 bases. Germline-derived CDR1 and CDR2 are LGHDT and YNNKEL (reference sequence). The V end lost 1 base, the J end lost 9 bases, and 10 bases lay between the germline ends. This CDR3 is 14 amino acids long. CDR3 sequence: CASSQALGGSPLHF. The CDR3, as DNA: TGTGCCAGCAGCCAAGCTCTAGGGGGTTCACCCCTCCACTTT. The whole variable domain, filled in from reference TRBV3-1 and TRBJ1-6, reads DTAVSQTPKYLVTQMGNDKSIKCEQNLGHDTMYWYKQDSKKFLKIMFSYNNKELIINETVPNRFSPKSPDKAHLNLHINSLELGDSAVYFCASSQALGGSPLHFGNGTRLTVT.

This chain connects TRBV6-2 or TRBV6-3 to TRBJ1-5; D might be TRBD1 (6 bases). Germline loops: CDR1 MNHEY, CDR2 SVGEGT. V was pared by 4 bases and J by 6 bases, with 16 bases between. The CDR3 spans 15 residues. This CDR3 is CASSSHSRGSQPQHF. Here the CDR3 DNA reads TGTGCCAGCAGTTCACATTCAAGGGGGAGTCAGCCCCAGCATTTT.

This clonotype was picked up many times. The chain recombines TRBV5-1 with TRBJ1-1; 11 nucleotides align to TRBD1. Germline loops: CDR1 SGHRS, CDR2 YFSETQ. Germline trimming cut 0 bases from V and 1 base from J; bases unmatched to any gene: 11. The CDR3 extends over 19 amino acids. In DNA, the CDR3 is TGCGCCAGCAGCTTGGAAGGACAGGGGGCCCGGCGTGGGAACACTGAAGCTTTCTTT. Translation: CASSLEGQGARRGNTEAFF.

This clonotype was recorded a few times. The CDR3 nucleotides are TGCGCCAGCAGCCAAGACCCCTCGTCATTTTCCTACGAGCAGTACTTC. Protein product: CASSQDPSSFSYEQYF. The gene calls are TRBV4-3 and TRBJ2-7, with unresolved D. Per germline, CDR1 LGHNA and CDR2 YSLEER. Trimming removed 0 bases from V and 1 base from J, with 13 bases in between. The CDR3 sequence is 16 residues long.

This clonotype appeared a few times. The gene calls are TRBV18 and TRBJ2-5; D perhaps matches TRBD2 (6 bases). Germline CDR1 KGHSH, CDR2 LQKENI. The length of the CDR3 is 14 residues. V lost 3 bases to trimming and J lost 5 bases, with 13 bases between them. As DNA, the CDR3 is TGTGCCAGCTCACCGTTCGGGGGAAGGGAGACCCAGTACTTC. Encoded protein: CASSPFGGRETQYF. Based on the CDR3 plus reference TRBV18 and TRBJ2-5, the full variable domain is NAGVMQNPRHLVRRRGQEARLRCSPMKGHSHVYWYRQLPEEGLKFMVYLQKENIIDESGMPKERFSAEFPKEGPSILRIQQVVRGDSAAYFCASSPFGGRETQYFGPGTRLLVL.

This clonotype was counted between two and nine times. J is TRBJ1-5 and V is TRBV4-3; the D gene is possibly TRBD1 (6 bases). The V end lost 0 bases, the J end lost 6 bases, and 12 bases lay between the germline ends. CDR3 size: 15 residues. Germline V gene sequence: CDR1 LGHNA, CDR2 YSLEER. The chain's CDR3 is CASSQDMGGVQPQHF. In DNA form, the CDR3 reads TGCGCCAGCAGCCAAGATATGGGGGGCGTTCAGCCCCAGCATTTT.

The chain recombines TRBV7-2 with TRBJ2-1; 8 nucleotides agree with TRBD2. V trimming: 3 bases; J trimming: 6 bases; junction bases outside the gene matches: 7. CDR3 size: 15 residues. CDR1 and CDR2 from the germline V gene are SGHTA and FQGNSA. CDR3 amino acids: CASSLLAGSPNEQFF. In nucleotides, the CDR3 is TGTGCCAGCAGCTTGTTAGCGGGAAGCCCCAATGAGCAGTTCTTC.